The clone carrying this T cell receptor beta chain occurred many times. Its matching antigen is unknown. RNA transcripts yielded amplified TCR beta CDR3 regions. The study used the HTBI primer set for a first-round RT-PCR of the TCR CDR3. Each CDR3 protein is one row after TCRdb ran MiXCR on the multiplex PCR reads. The data show hundreds of thousands of distinct CDR3 sequences, with approximately 20% seen just once and 47% held by the top ten. This entry is derived from a study of T cells in Graves' hyperthyroidism and ophthalmopathy. For the study at large: Before treatment of any kind, peripheral blood was taken at initial diagnosis. Notes on the study in general: Blood also contained most expanded thyroid clonotypes above 0.001. Before onset, by a median of around six months, the model predicted ophthalmopathy.

Sequenced: blood. The receptor's source is a man aged 40-49 years with Graves' ophthalmopathy.

CDR3 residues: CASRKFGGGWGTDTQHF. The CDR3 DNA follows: TGTGCCAGCAGGAAATTTGGGGGGGGGTGGGGCACAGATACGCAGCATTTT. V and J are TRBV7-2 and TRBJ2-3; possible D gene TRBD1, 5 bases. TRBJ1-5 matches the DNA end more closely, so the J call is doubtful. Germline assignment: CDR1 SGHTA and CDR2 FQGNSA. This CDR3 has 17 amino acids.